This T cell receptor beta chain was documented in a study of response to subunit inactivated influenza vaccine. TCRdb reprocessed the RT-PCR reads via MiXCR and lists one record per CDR3 protein. The sample consists of more than 700,000 distinct CDR3 sequences, about 20% of them appearing once. General observations from the study: Every seasonal influenza vaccination brings in few new T cells, the authors suggested.

This CDR3 region has 14 residues. V was pared by 1 base and J by 13 bases, with 19 bases between. Per the germline V gene, CDR1 is DFQATT and CDR2 is SNEGSKA (reference sequence). Details on this clonotype: Antigen unknown.

The chain carries TRBV20-1 and TRBJ1-4; D is uncertain. The TCR sequence derives from a man in his fifties who received an inactivated influenza vaccine. The sample here was PBMCs from blood, taken 5 days after vaccination. CDR3 sequence: CSARATDGYRRLFF. CDR3 coding DNA: TGCAGTGCTAGAGCCACCGACGGTTACCGTAGACTGTTTTTT.